The TCR beta chain described here comes from a study of control samples from healthy donors and cancer patients. The V gene's germline CDR1 is SGHAT and CDR2 FQNNGV. The CDR3 is made up of 15 amino acids. V dropped 0 bases and J dropped 9 bases, with 12 bases sitting between them. Generated by immunoSEQ multiplex PCR, the TCRdb table keeps only in-frame clones and is missing some. The profile shows 55,000 to 65,000 clones, 70% to 90% of them singletons. The sample was PBMCs. The chain combines TRBV11-2 with TRBJ1-6, with a possible D match to TRBD1 (5 bases). The sequence was collected from a woman aged 60-70 years with lung cancer. Written as DNA, the CDR3 is TGTGCCAGCAGCTTAGATCCGGGGCCCTTTTCACCCCTCCACTTT. Residues: CASSLDPGPFSPLHF.